Listed below are T cell receptor beta chains from one sample, sequenced in a study of T cell repertoires in cytomegalovirus infection. TCRdb recomputed calls from the reads with MiXCR, one row per CDR3 protein. The repertoire has around 260,000 distinct CDR3 sequences, approximately 9.1% of them found once; the top ten carry around 15%. Specimen: PBMCs. All receptors come from a human donor in good health (CMV status not recorded). Some clones in this sample may be carry-over from other donors' samples. The CDR3 runs from the conserved cysteine through the conserved F or W. A D gene is named only where the DNA matches it firmly. Not all rows give a size; the values are once, few, many and, for expanded clones, a class.

v_call,j_call,d_call,clone_size,cdr3_nt,cdr3_aa
TRBV7-6,TRBJ1-2,NA,many,TGTGCCAGCAGCTTAGACCAGATCTATGGCTACACCTTC,CASSLDQIYGYTF
TRBV6-2/TRBV6-3,TRBJ2-1,NA,many,TGTGCCAGCAGTTACCTGACTAGGTCCAATGAGCAGTTCTTC,CASSYLTRSNEQFF
TRBV7-2,TRBJ1-5,TRBD1,many,TGTGCCAGCAGCTCACAAAGTTACAGGGGTGATCAGCCCCAGCATTTT,CASSSQSYRGDQPQHF
TRBV7-6,TRBJ2-1,TRBD2,many,TGTGCCAGCAGCTTAGCCAGCGGGGGGGCCTACAATGAGCAGTTCTTC,CASSLASGGAYNEQFF
TRBV20-1,TRBJ1-1,NA,many,TGCAGTGCGCCCGACGCGCGAGGCACTGAAGCTTTCTTT,CSAPDARGTEAFF
TRBV20-1,TRBJ2-7,TRBD1,few,TGCAGTGCCAAAATACAGGGGGACGAGCAGTACTTC,CSAKIQGDEQYF
TRBV20-1,TRBJ1-4,NA,NA,TGCAGTGCTAGAAACTCCGGCAGGGAAAAACTGTTTTTT,CSARNSGREKLFF
TRBV7-2,TRBJ2-3,NA,many,TGTGCCAGCAGCCCGAGCGGTCTTAGCACAGATACGCAGTATTTT,CASSPSGLSTDTQYF
TRBV7-6,TRBJ2-1,TRBD1,many,TGTGCCAGCAGTCATAGGACAGGTCGGTTGAATGAGCAGTTCTTC,CASSHRTGRLNEQFF
TRBV6-2/TRBV6-3,TRBJ2-2,NA,many,TGTGCCAGCAGTTCCGGGACCGGGGAGCTGTTTTTT,CASSSGTGELFF
TRBV7-2,TRBJ1-2,NA,many,TGTGCCAGCACCCTCTCCTTAGATCGCTATGGCTACACCTTC,CASTLSLDRYGYTF
TRBV7-2,TRBJ2-3,NA,NA,TGTGCCAGCAGCTTAGTCGGGGCAGATACGCAGTATTTT,CASSLVGADTQYF
TRBV30,TRBJ2-6,TRBD1,NA,TGTGCCTGGAGACGACAGGGGGCGTCTGGGGCCAACGTCCTGACTTTC,CAWRRQGASGANVLTF
TRBV12-3/TRBV12-4,TRBJ2-3,NA,many,TGTGCCAGCACCCTCAGTGGGGGGCCAGATACGCAGTATTTT,CASTLSGGPDTQYF
TRBV19,TRBJ1-1,NA,many,TGTGCCAGTACGAACCCGAGGGGGAACACTGAAGCTTTCTTT,CASTNPRGNTEAFF
TRBV7-2,TRBJ1-5,NA,many,TGTGCCAGCAGCTTATCGGGGCCGGTAAATCAGCCCCAGCATTTT,CASSLSGPVNQPQHF
TRBV24-1,TRBJ2-3,TRBD2,many,TGTGCCACCAGTGATTCGTCTAGCGGGGTTAGAGATACGCAGTATTTT,CATSDSSSGVRDTQYF
TRBV6-2/TRBV6-3,TRBJ2-7,NA,many,TGTGCCAGCAGTTACAGGGCGGTTGTCGCCTACGAGCAGTACTTC,CASSYRAVVAYEQYF
TRBV19,TRBJ2-7,NA,many,TGTGCCAGTAGTGTGGGACCCCGGGGCAATTACGAGCAGTACTTC,CASSVGPRGNYEQYF
TRBV7-6,TRBJ2-7,TRBD1,many,TGTGCCAGCAGCTTAGCTACACCGGGACAGGTCTCCACCGTCCACTACGAGCAGTACTTC,CASSLATPGQVSTVHYEQYF
TRBV14,TRBJ1-1,NA,NA,TGTGCCAGCAGCCACCGGGTCACCAACACTGAAGCTTTCTTT,CASSHRVTNTEAFF
TRBV7-2,TRBJ2-1,NA,NA,TGTGCCAGCAGCTTAGTTCCGGGGGCCGTGGATGAGCAGTTCTTC,CASSLVPGAVDEQFF
TRBV29-1,TRBJ2-3,TRBD1,NA,TGCAGCGGGGGACAGGGGGTGGCAGATACGCAGTATTTT,CSGGQGVADTQYF
TRBV19,TRBJ1-2,NA,few,TGTGCCAGTAGTCCCTCGCAGGGGAGCTATGGCTACACCTTC,CASSPSQGSYGYTF
TRBV12-3/TRBV12-4,TRBJ2-7,NA,few,TGTGCCAGCAGTTTACTCGTGCAGACGAGTGCCGAGCAGTACTTC,CASSLLVQTSAEQYF
TRBV2,TRBJ1-6,TRBD1,few,TGTGCCAGCAGTGCCAGGACAGGGACAGGTTCACCCCTCCACTTT,CASSARTGTGSPLHF
TRBV7-2,TRBJ2-5,NA,many,TGTGCCAGCAACAAAAAGCGGCAAGAGACCCAGTACTTC,CASNKKRQETQYF
TRBV30,TRBJ1-2,NA,NA,TGTGCCTGGAGAGTGGACAGAGCGGGTGGCTACACCTTC,CAWRVDRAGGYTF
TRBV12-3/TRBV12-4,TRBJ1-1,TRBD1,few,TGTGCCAGCAGTCCCGACAGGGTTGGGGCTTTCTTT,CASSPDRVGAFF
TRBV7-3,TRBJ2-4,TRBD1,few,TGTGCCAGCAGCTCAACTCCGGGACAGAAGGGGCTAGCCAAAAACATTCAGTACTTC,CASSSTPGQKGLAKNIQYF
TRBV24-1,TRBJ2-4,NA,NA,TGTGCCACCAGTGATCCTGATCCTCGGGCCAAAAACATTCAGTACTTC,CATSDPDPRAKNIQYF
TRBV5-5,TRBJ2-1,TRBD2,many,TGTGCCAGCAGCCGGCAGGCGGGAGGGGGTAATGAGCAGTTCTTC,CASSRQAGGGNEQFF
TRBV20-1,TRBJ1-3,NA,NA,TGCAGTGCTAGATACCGTGGTCAGGGAAACACCATATATTTT,CSARYRGQGNTIYF
TRBV28,TRBJ2-3,NA,few,TGTGCCAGCAGGGGTGGGGTACGCACAGATACGCAGTATTTT,CASRGGVRTDTQYF
TRBV7-9,TRBJ1-5,NA,many,TGTGCCAGCAGCTCGGACGCGTCGCATCAGCCCCAGCATTTT,CASSSDASHQPQHF
TRBV11-3,TRBJ2-1,NA,many,TGTGCCAGCAGCTTGAGCCCCACCGGAGTCGATGAGCAGTTCTTC,CASSLSPTGVDEQFF